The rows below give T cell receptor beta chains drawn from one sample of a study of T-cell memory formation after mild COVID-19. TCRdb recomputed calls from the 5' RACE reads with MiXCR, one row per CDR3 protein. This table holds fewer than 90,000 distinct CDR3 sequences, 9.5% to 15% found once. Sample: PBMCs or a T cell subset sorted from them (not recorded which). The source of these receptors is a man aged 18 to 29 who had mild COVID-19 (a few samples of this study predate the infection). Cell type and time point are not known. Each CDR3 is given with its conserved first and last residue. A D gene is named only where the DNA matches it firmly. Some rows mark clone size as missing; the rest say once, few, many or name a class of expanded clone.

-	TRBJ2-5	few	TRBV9	TGTGCCAGCAGCCCCTCAATAATGGGATTGCCCCAGTACTTC	CASSPSIMGLPQYF
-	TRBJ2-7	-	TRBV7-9	TGTGCCAGCAGCTTAAGGGGTACTAGCGAGCAGTACTTC	CASSLRGTSEQYF
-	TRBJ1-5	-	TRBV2	TGTGCCAGCAGTCAATCGGGGAATCAGCCCCAGCATTTT	CASSQSGNQPQHF
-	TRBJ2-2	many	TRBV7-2	TGTGCCAGCAGAGTACTTAGCGGAGACACCGGGGAGCTGTTTTTT	CASRVLSGDTGELFF
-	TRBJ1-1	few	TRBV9	TGTGCCAGCAGCGTAGGGTCAGAAACTCAAGAAGCTTTCTTT	CASSVGSETQEAFF
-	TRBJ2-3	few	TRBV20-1	TGCAGTGCTAGTTTGACAGATACGCAGTATTTT	CSASLTDTQYF
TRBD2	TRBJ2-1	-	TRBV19	TGTGCCAGTAGAATAGCGGGGGCGTCCTACAATGAGCAGTTCTTC	CASRIAGASYNEQFF
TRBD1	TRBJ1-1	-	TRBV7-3	TGTGCCAGCAGCCTCCCCCCGGGACAGGGACAGAACACTGAAGCTTTCTTT	CASSLPPGQGQNTEAFF
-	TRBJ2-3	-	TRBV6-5	TGTGCCAGCAGTTACTCGACGGGGGTCGGGACGCAGTATTTT	CASSYSTGVGTQYF
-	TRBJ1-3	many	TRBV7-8	TGTGCCAGCAGCTCTACAGGGTCGGGAAACACCATATATTTT	CASSSTGSGNTIYF
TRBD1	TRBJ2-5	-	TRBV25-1	TGTGCCGCTCGAGGGGGCAGGGCCGGGGAGACCCAGTACTTC	CAARGGRAGETQYF
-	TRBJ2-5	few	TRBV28	TGTGCCAGCAGCCGCCCAGAGACCCAGTACTTC	CASSRPETQYF
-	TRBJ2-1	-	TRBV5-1	TGCGCCACCTCGAGGCGGCCCGCGGTACTTTATGAGCAGTTCTTC	CATSRRPAVLYEQFF